The 29 T cell receptor beta chains below all came from one sample that was sequenced in a study of yellow fever vaccine responses in identical twins. MiXCR, run by TCRdb on the RT-PCR reads, gives a single entry per CDR3 protein. The sample holds roughly 2,000 distinct CDR3 sequences; approximately 31% are singletons and the top ten take 6.8%. Sequences were derived from T cells from blood (PBMCs), unsorted or a sorted subset (not recorded which), sampled before or after yellow fever vaccination (not recorded which). All receptors come from a young woman who received the yellow fever vaccine.

The genes are TRBV11-2 and TRBJ2-7; 12 nucleotides align to TRBD2. The germline CDR1 and CDR2 sequences are SGHAT and FQNNGV. The CDR3 is made up of 15 amino acids. V was pared by 1 base and J by 4 bases, with 2 bases of the junction left unmatched. CDR3 amino acids: CASSLGTSGVYEQYF. The CDR3 region has the DNA TGTGCCAGCAGCTTAGGGACTAGCGGGGTATACGAGCAGTACTTC.

The chain joins TRBV6-1 to TRBJ2-3; 7 bases are a match to TRBD2. Germline values: CDR1 MNHNS, CDR2 SASEGT. CDR3 size: 15 residues. V lost 4 bases to trimming and J lost 0 bases; unmatched junction nucleotides: 4. CDR3 residues: CASSAERGSTDTQYF. CDR3 bases: TGTGCCAGCAGTGCAGAGCGGGGAAGCACAGATACGCAGTATTTT.

This clonotype was recorded a few times. CDR3 amino acids: CASSVVSGRDTEAFF. Here the CDR3 DNA reads TGTGCCAGCAGCGTAGTTTCAGGGAGGGACACTGAAGCTTTCTTT. This sequence joins TRBV9 and TRBJ1-1, with a weak D call TRBD1 (5 bases). CDR3 size: 15 residues. Trimming pared 0 bases from V and 3 bases from J, leaving 12 bases between. Germline CDR1 reads SGDLS; CDR2 reads YYNGEE. The entire variable domain, with the rest obtained from reference TRBV9 and TRBJ1-1, is as follows: DSGVTQTPKHLITATGQRVTLRCSPRSGDLSVYWYQQSLDQGLQFLIQYYNGEERAKGNILERFSAQQFPDLHSELNLSSLELGDSALYFCASSVVSGRDTEAFFGQGTRLTVV.

This clonotype was counted between two and nine times. The chain recombines TRBV20-1 with TRBJ2-5, with D perhaps matching TRBD2 (5 bases). Trimming stripped 4 bases from V and 4 bases from J, with 19 bases between. There are 15 residues in the CDR3. The germline gives CDR1 DFQATT, CDR2 SNEGSKA (reference sequence). CDR3 sequence: CSAKRLGPAGETQYF. In DNA, the CDR3 is TGCAGTGCTAAACGGCTTGGGCCGGCGGGAGAGACCCAGTACTTC.

Notes on this clonotype: The junction differs from germline at one of its ends, possibly a read error. The chain employs TRBV16 and TRBJ2-7; 8 bases line up with TRBD2. CDR3 size: 14 residues. Germline-derived CDR1 and CDR2 are KGHSY and FQNENV. CDR3 nucleotide sequence: TGTGCCAGCAGCCAGCGGGAGGAGTCCTACCAGCAGTACTTC. Amino acids: CASSQREESYQQYF.

The chain joins TRBV4-2 to TRBJ2-7; D gene unclear. V shed 4 bases and J shed 5 bases, with 12 bases lying between them. CDR1 is LGHNA and CDR2 is YNFKEQ in the germline V gene. The CDR3 sequence is 13 residues long. The CDR3 DNA is TGTGCCAGCAGCCCTCGTATCCACCACGAGCAGTACTTC. It yields the protein CASSPRIHHEQYF.

This clonotype was detected only a few times. The gene calls are TRBV15 and TRBJ2-2; 8 nucleotides align to TRBD1. CDR1 is LNHNV and CDR2 is YYDKDF in the germline V gene (reference sequence). Trimming at V came to 0 bases and at J to 4 bases, leaving 4 bases not matched to a gene. The CDR3 runs 16 residues. DNA of the CDR3: TGTGCCACCAGCAGAGATCCAGGGGGCCGCACCGGGGAGCTGTTTTTT. Amino acids: CATSRDPGGRTGELFF. The full variable domain, in which reference TRBV15 and TRBJ2-2 provide the parts outside the CDR3, is DAMVIQNPRYQVTQFGKPVTLSCSQTLNHNVMYWYQQKSSQAPKLLFHYYDKDFNNEADTPDNFQSRRPNTSFCFLDIRSPGLGDTAMYLCATSRDPGGRTGELFFGEGSRLTVL.

The chain combines TRBV11-1 with TRBJ2-3; 8 nucleotides line up with TRBD2. CDR3 size: 13 residues. Germline-derived CDR1 and CDR2 are SGHAT and FQDESV (reference sequence). The trim removed 3 bases at V and 6 bases at J, leaving 2 bases unmatched. CDR3 DNA: TGTGCCAGCAGCTTGTCGGGGGGGGATACGCAGTATTTT. This encodes CASSLSGGDTQYF.

The J gene is TRBJ2-2, the V gene TRBV12-3 or TRBV12-4, with D possibly TRBD1 on 5 matching bases. V lost 5 bases to trimming and J lost 3 bases, with 13 bases between them. There are 15 residues in the CDR3. The CDR3 sequence: CASSPNGADTGELFF. CDR3 in DNA: TGTGCCAGCAGTCCGAATGGGGCAGACACCGGGGAGCTGTTTTTT.

The J gene is TRBJ2-1, the V gene TRBV6-2 or TRBV6-3; 8 nucleotides line up with TRBD1. This CDR3 is 14 amino acids long. The V gene end was trimmed by 8 bases and the J gene end by 4 bases; junction bases not matched to a gene: 7. Per germline, CDR1 MNHEY and CDR2 SVGEGT. CDR3 in DNA: TGTGCCAGCGATCAGACAGGGGAGTACAATGAGCAGTTCTTC. This codes for CASDQTGEYNEQFF.

The rearrangement links TRBV10-1 to TRBJ2-7, with TRBD2 as a possible D gene (6 bases). V shed 0 bases and J shed 6 bases, with 18 bases lying between them. Germline V gives CDR1 WNHNN, CDR2 SYGVQD (reference sequence). The CDR3 runs 16 residues. The chain's CDR3 is CASSESIVVGGPEQYF. The DNA for the CDR3 is TGCGCCAGCAGTGAGTCGATCGTAGTCGGAGGGCCCGAGCAGTACTTC.

V and J are TRBV5-1 and TRBJ2-1, with 8 bases identical to TRBD1. After removal of 3 bases from V and 3 bases from J, the junction contained 11 bases not matched to a gene. In germline, CDR1 is SGHRS, CDR2 YFSETQ. The CDR3 has 17 amino acids. The CDR3 sequence is CASSWTGSSLIYNEQFF. CDR3 sequence (DNA): TGCGCCAGCAGCTGGACAGGGTCCTCCCTTATCTACAATGAGCAGTTCTTC.

This clonotype was seen a few times. This rearrangement joins TRBV7-8 to TRBJ2-2; TRBD1 aligns across 8 bases. The CDR3 contains 17 residues. Trimming cost V 0 bases and J 1 base; bases outside gene matches: 4. From germline, CDR1 is SGHVS and CDR2 FQNEAQ. The CDR3 DNA follows: TGTGCCAGCAGCTTAGCTGGACAGGGTGGGAACACCGGGGAGCTGTTTTTT. Protein product: CASSLAGQGGNTGELFF.

This clonotype occurred a few times. V is TRBV6-4 and J is TRBJ2-1; 8 nucleotides match TRBD2. The V gene end was trimmed by 0 bases and the J gene end by 6 bases; junction bases not matched to a gene: 4. The germline V gene encodes CDR1 MRHNA and CDR2 SNTAGT. The CDR3 extends over 15 amino acids. CDR3 in amino acids: CASSDSGSGANEQFF. In DNA form, the CDR3 reads TGTGCCAGCAGTGACTCGGGTAGCGGGGCCAATGAGCAGTTCTTC.

This clonotype showed up just a few times. The rearrangement joins TRBV4-3 to TRBJ2-3, with TRBD2 as a possible D gene (7 bases). The germline gives CDR1 LGHNA, CDR2 YSLEER. The CDR3 is made up of 16 amino acids. The V end lost 0 bases, the J end lost 4 bases, and 14 bases lay between the germline ends. The DNA for the CDR3 is TGCGCCAGCAGCCAAGATCCGGGGAGGGGGGCAGATACGCAGTATTTT. It encodes CASSQDPGRGADTQYF.

The chain uses TRBV12-3 or TRBV12-4 and TRBJ2-4; 13 nucleotides match TRBD2. This CDR3 contains 15 residues. The V and J ends lost 5 bases and 11 bases, in that order; junction bases with no gene match: 9. The CDR3 spells CASSPGTSGKQVQYF. For the CDR3, the DNA is TGTGCCAGCAGTCCCGGGACTAGCGGGAAACAGGTTCAGTACTTC.

V gene TRBV5-4 combines with J gene TRBJ2-7, with D tentatively TRBD1 or TRBD2 (5 bases each). Germline-derived CDR1 and CDR2 are SGHNT and YYREEE (reference sequence). Trimming took off 2 bases at V and 2 bases at J, with 17 bases between the two ends. This CDR3 is 16 amino acids long. CDR3 coding DNA: TGTGCCAGCAGCTTATACCGGCCCGGGACCCCCTACGAGCAGTACTTC. It specifies CASSLYRPGTPYEQYF. Together with reference TRBV5-4 and TRBJ2-7, the CDR3 gives the full variable domain: ETGVTQSPTHLIKTRGQQVTLRCSSQSGHNTVSWYQQALGQGPQFIFQYYREEENGRGNFPPRFSGLQFPNYSSELNVNALELDDSALYLCASSLYRPGTPYEQYFGPGTRLTVT.

In this sample, this clonotype turned up a few times. The chain has TRBV6-2 or TRBV6-3 and TRBJ2-2, with D perhaps matching TRBD1 (6 bases). CDR1 is MNHEY and CDR2 is SVGEGT in the germline V gene. Trimming took off 6 bases at V and 4 bases at J, with 18 bases between the two ends. There are 16 residues in the CDR3. The CDR3 loop is CASRRGRGQSTGELFF. The CDR3 bases are TGTGCCAGCAGAAGAGGCAGGGGCCAGAGCACCGGGGAGCTGTTTTTT.

This clonotype occurred a few times. The rearrangement uses TRBV11-2 and TRBJ2-5; TRBD2 might be the D (7 bases). The germline V and J ends were trimmed by 7 bases and 0 bases, with 18 bases remaining between them. Germline lookup yields CDR1 SGHAT and CDR2 FQNNGV. The CDR3 has 16 residues. The CDR3 bases are TGTGCCAGCACCCCCCTAGGGGGGGGGTACCAAGAGACCCAGTACTTC. Residues: CASTPLGGGYQETQYF.

The chain uses TRBV11-1 and TRBJ1-6; perhaps TRBD1 as D (5 bases). In germline, CDR1 is SGHAT, CDR2 FQDESV (reference sequence). V gave up 1 base and J gave up 6 bases, with 16 bases separating them. The length of the CDR3 is 17 residues. This CDR3 reads CASSLVGRGSPNSPLHF. The CDR3 DNA sequence: TGTGCCAGCAGCTTAGTTGGTAGGGGCAGTCCTAATTCACCCCTCCACTTT.

The chain has TRBV2 and TRBJ2-1; D remains ambiguous. V lost 4 bases and J 4 bases, leaving 8 bases between the germline ends. This CDR3 comprises 13 residues. CDR1 and CDR2 (germline): SNHLY, FYNNEI. The CDR3 region is CASSGTDYNEQFF. Written as DNA, the CDR3 is TGTGCCAGCAGTGGGACGGATTACAATGAGCAGTTCTTC.

The genes are TRBV11-3 and TRBJ2-3; no firm D call. The V end lost 1 base, the J end lost 2 bases, and 10 bases lay between the germline ends. Germline CDR1 is SGHNT and CDR2 is YENEEA. The CDR3 runs 15 residues. In nucleotides, the CDR3 is TGTGCCAGCAGCTTAGTCGGGCGGCCCACAGATACGCAGTATTTT. It codes for CASSLVGRPTDTQYF. Variable domain in full (rest from reference TRBV11-3 and TRBJ2-3): EAGVVQSPRYKIIEKKQPVAFWCNPISGHNTLYWYLQNLGQGPELLIRYENEEAVDDSQLPKDRFSAERLKGVDSTLKIQPAELGDSAVYLCASSLVGRPTDTQYFGPGTRLTVL.

This clonotype was seen more than once but under ten times. V gene TRBV3-1 combines with J gene TRBJ2-5, with 9 bases matching TRBD2. The germline V gene has CDR1 LGHDT and CDR2 YNNKEL (reference sequence). CDR3 length equals 16 residues. Trimming took 2 bases from V and 7 from J; bases not matched to a gene: 11. Written as DNA, the CDR3 is TGTGCCAGCAGCCAAAGAATCAGCGGGGGGCCGAGGACCCAGTACTTC. It is translated as CASSQRISGGPRTQYF.

A few counts support this clonotype. J is TRBJ2-1 and V is TRBV12-3 or TRBV12-4, with 10 bases aligning to TRBD1. This CDR3 has 15 residues. V was pared by 4 bases and J by 6 bases, with 6 bases of the junction left unmatched. For the CDR3, the DNA is TGTGCCAGCAGTTCCCGACAGGGGGCAGTCAATGAGCAGTTCTTC. Protein sequence: CASSSRQGAVNEQFF.

The chain combines TRBV6-5 with TRBJ1-6; D is possibly TRBD1 (5 bases). Germline lookup yields CDR1 MNHEY and CDR2 SVGAGI. Between the trimmed V and J ends, which lost 2 bases and 9 bases, there was a span of 14 bases. The CDR3 extends over 15 amino acids. CDR3 sequence: CASSYSGAGGSPLHF. The CDR3 nucleotides are TGTGCCAGCAGTTACAGCGGGGCCGGGGGTTCACCCCTCCACTTT.

V and J are TRBV13 and TRBJ2-1; 12 bases agree with TRBD2. This CDR3 has 15 residues. Germline V CDR1 and CDR2: PRHDT, FYEKMQ (reference sequence). The V gene end was trimmed by 5 bases and the J gene end by 7 bases; junction bases not matched to a gene: 6. The CDR3 region has the DNA TGTGCCAGCAGCCCAAGGGGGACTAGCGGGAATGAGCAGTTCTTC. Its translation: CASSPRGTSGNEQFF.

The rearrangement links TRBV27 to TRBJ1-1; 7 bases line up with TRBD1. The CDR3 sequence is 14 residues long. The germline V gene has CDR1 MNHEY and CDR2 SMNVEV (reference sequence). Losses at the gene ends were 6 bases for V and 2 bases for J; bases not matched to a gene: 6. CDR3 DNA sequence: TGTGCCAGCAGGAGGACAGGTGTTAACACTGAAGCTTTCTTT. This translates into CASRRTGVNTEAFF.

The genes are TRBV7-2 and TRBJ2-7; D uncertain. The germline V gene has CDR1 SGHTA and CDR2 FQGNSA. There are 13 residues in the CDR3. V shed 5 bases and J shed 2 bases, with 10 bases lying between them. The CDR3 sequence: CASSTGPTYEQYF. In DNA form, the CDR3 reads TGTGCCAGCAGCACGGGCCCTACCTACGAGCAGTACTTC.

The chain links TRBV6-1 to TRBJ2-7; D is unresolved. Trimming stripped 8 bases from V and 2 bases from J, with 16 bases between. Germline CDR1 reads MNHNS; CDR2 reads SASEGT. The CDR3 is 14 residues long. The CDR3 protein is CASGNTGTPYEQYF. For the CDR3, the DNA is TGTGCCAGCGGGAACACGGGTACCCCCTACGAGCAGTACTTC.